Below are 3 T cell receptor beta chains sequenced from a single sample in a study of blood T cell repertoires in COVID-19. TCRdb's copy holds only in-frame clones and misses some; the assay was immunoSEQ multiplex PCR. The table has more than 95,000 clones, about 80% seen once. Sequencing input: peripheral blood. The receptors derive from a woman aged 45-65 years with acute or convalescent COVID-19.

This CDR3 reads CARDLRTGDTGELFF. In DNA, the CDR3 is TGTGCCAGAGATTTACGGACAGGGGACACCGGGGAGCTGTTTTTT. V gene TRBV6-4 combines with J gene TRBJ2-2; 9 bases match TRBD1. Germline values: CDR1 MRHNA, CDR2 SNTAGT. The ends lost 9 bases at V and 3 bases at J; junction bases unmatched: 8. This CDR3 has 15 residues.

This chain uses TRBV11-3 with TRBJ2-7; tentatively, D is TRBD2 (6 bases). CDR1 is SGHNT, CDR2 YENEEA, per germline. The CDR3 consists of 13 residues. V gave up 3 bases and J gave up 5 bases, with 11 bases separating them. The CDR3 reads CASSFRGIHEQYF. As DNA, the CDR3 is TGTGCCAGCAGCTTCCGGGGGATCCACGAGCAGTACTTC.

This clone has a handful of counts. Distinct nucleotide sequences in the sample also encode this CDR3. The chain combines TRBV19 with TRBJ2-7, with TRBD2 matching 7 bases. The germline V gene encodes CDR1 LNHDA and CDR2 SQIVND (reference sequence). V lost 4 bases, J lost 0 bases, and 3 bases stayed unmatched. The CDR3 has 14 amino acids. The CDR3 bases are TGTGCCAGTAGTAGGGGAGGGAACTCCTACGAGCAGTACTTC. It codes for CASSRGGNSYEQYF.